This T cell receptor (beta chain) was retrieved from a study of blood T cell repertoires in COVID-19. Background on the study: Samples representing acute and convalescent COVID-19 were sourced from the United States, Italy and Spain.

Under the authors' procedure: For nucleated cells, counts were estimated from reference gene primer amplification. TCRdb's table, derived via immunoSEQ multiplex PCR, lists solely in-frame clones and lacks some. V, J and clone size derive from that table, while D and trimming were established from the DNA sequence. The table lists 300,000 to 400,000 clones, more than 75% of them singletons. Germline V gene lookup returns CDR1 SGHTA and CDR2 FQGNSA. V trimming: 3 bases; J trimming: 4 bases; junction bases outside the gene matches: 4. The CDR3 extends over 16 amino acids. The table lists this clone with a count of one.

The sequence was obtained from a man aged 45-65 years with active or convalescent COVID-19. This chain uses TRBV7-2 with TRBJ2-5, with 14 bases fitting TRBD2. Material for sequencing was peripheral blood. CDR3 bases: TGTGCCAGCAGCTTGGGGACTAGCGGGAGTGGAGAGACCCAGTACTTC. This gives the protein CASSLGTSGSGETQYF.